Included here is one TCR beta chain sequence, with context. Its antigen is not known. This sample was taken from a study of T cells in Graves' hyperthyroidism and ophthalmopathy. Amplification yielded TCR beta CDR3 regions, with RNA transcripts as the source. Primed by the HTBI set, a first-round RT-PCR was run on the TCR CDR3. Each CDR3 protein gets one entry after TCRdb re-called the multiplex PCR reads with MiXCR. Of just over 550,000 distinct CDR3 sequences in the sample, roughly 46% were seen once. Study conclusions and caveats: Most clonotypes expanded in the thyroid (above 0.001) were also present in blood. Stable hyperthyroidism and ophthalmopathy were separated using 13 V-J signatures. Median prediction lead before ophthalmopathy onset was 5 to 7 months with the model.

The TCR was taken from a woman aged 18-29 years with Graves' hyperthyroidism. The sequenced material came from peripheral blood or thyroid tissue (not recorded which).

The chain's CDR3 is CASSPQSLLEQYF. As DNA, the CDR3 is TGTGCCAGCAGCCCACAGTCTCTCCTCGAGCAGTACTTC. The chain has TRBV7-9 and TRBJ2-7; D gene uncertain. CDR1 and CDR2 (germline): SEHNR, FQNEAQ (reference sequence). Trimming stripped 5 bases from V and 6 bases from J, with 14 bases between. The CDR3 is made up of 13 amino acids.